This is a list of T cell receptor beta chains from one sample in a study of T cell changes during pregnancy in multiple sclerosis. Sequencing used immunoSEQ multiplex PCR; TCRdb keeps in-frame clones, though not all of them. The sample includes over 50,000 clones, 85% to 90% seen only once; the top ten take 5.3%. Sequencing was done on a sample of peripheral blood from another person, used as feeder cells. The receptors shown here come from a human donor whose cells served as feeder cells for cultures in a pregnancy study. The CDR3 runs from the conserved cysteine through the conserved F or W. Fields, in order: J gene, clone size, V gene, D gene, CDR3 DNA, CDR3 protein. A D gene is named only where the DNA matches it firmly. For some rows the clone size is stated as once, few or many, or as a class when expanded; others skip it.

j_call: TRBJ1-5
clone_size: NA
v_call: TRBV27
d_call: NA
cdr3_nt: TGTGCCAGCAGTTTAGTGGATAACAATCAGCCCCAGCATTTT
cdr3_aa: CASSLVDNNQPQHF

j_call: TRBJ2-5
clone_size: once
v_call: TRBV19
d_call: NA
cdr3_nt: TGTGCCAGCCTCGAGGGAGGTGGAGAGACCCAGTACTTC
cdr3_aa: CASLEGGGETQYF

j_call: TRBJ2-7
clone_size: NA
v_call: TRBV11-2
d_call: NA
cdr3_nt: TGTGCCAGCAGCCTTCGGACTGGGAGCTCCTACGAGCAGTACTTC
cdr3_aa: CASSLRTGSSYEQYF

j_call: TRBJ2-2
clone_size: once
v_call: TRBV2
d_call: NA
cdr3_nt: TGTGCCAGCAGTAAGGACAGCCTTCCGAACACCGGGGAGCTGTTTTTT
cdr3_aa: CASSKDSLPNTGELFF

j_call: TRBJ2-1
clone_size: NA
v_call: TRBV28
d_call: NA
cdr3_nt: TGTGCCAGCAGTTTTCCAGCGGGTAAAACAAATGAGCAGTTCTTC
cdr3_aa: CASSFPAGKTNEQFF

j_call: TRBJ1-1
clone_size: NA
v_call: TRBV2
d_call: TRBD1
cdr3_nt: TGTGCCAGCAGTGGGGAGACAGGGGTGAACACTGAAGCTTTCTTT
cdr3_aa: CASSGETGVNTEAFF

j_call: TRBJ1-1
clone_size: NA
v_call: TRBV19
d_call: TRBD1
cdr3_nt: TGTGCCAGTAGTCGCCAGGGGGGCTACGCTTTCTTT
cdr3_aa: CASSRQGGYAFF

j_call: TRBJ2-5
clone_size: NA
v_call: TRBV5-5
d_call: TRBD2
cdr3_nt: TGTGCCAGCAGCAACCCCGGACTAGCGGGAGGACCATGGGGGCAAGAGACCCAGTACTTC
cdr3_aa: CASSNPGLAGGPWGQETQYF

j_call: TRBJ2-3
clone_size: NA
v_call: TRBV6-4
d_call: TRBD1
cdr3_nt: TGTGCCAGCAGTAAGACAGGGGGCGCGACAGATACGCAGTATTTT
cdr3_aa: CASSKTGGATDTQYF

j_call: TRBJ1-4
clone_size: NA
v_call: TRBV6-1
d_call: TRBD1
cdr3_nt: TGTGCCAGCTCGGGACAGACGCGTGCTGATGAAAAACTGTTTTTT
cdr3_aa: CASSGQTRADEKLFF

j_call: TRBJ2-7
clone_size: NA
v_call: TRBV29-1
d_call: NA
cdr3_nt: TGCAGCGTTGAAGCCGGGGAAGTAAACGAGCAGTACTTC
cdr3_aa: CSVEAGEVNEQYF

j_call: TRBJ2-2
clone_size: NA
v_call: TRBV15
d_call: TRBD1
cdr3_nt: TGTGCCACCAGCCGTAGACAGGGTAGCACCGGGGAGCTGTTTTTT
cdr3_aa: CATSRRQGSTGELFF

j_call: TRBJ1-2
clone_size: NA
v_call: TRBV14
d_call: NA
cdr3_nt: TGTGCCAGCAGCCAAGATGGGGCGATGGGACAAGGCGGCTACACCTTC
cdr3_aa: CASSQDGAMGQGGYTF

j_call: TRBJ1-2
clone_size: NA
v_call: TRBV30
d_call: NA
cdr3_nt: TGTGCCTGGAGCGATATGGGGGGCTACACCTTC
cdr3_aa: CAWSDMGGYTF

j_call: TRBJ2-1
clone_size: NA
v_call: TRBV18
d_call: NA
cdr3_nt: TGTGCCAGCTCAGGCGGGACATCCAATGAGCAGTTCTTC
cdr3_aa: CASSGGTSNEQFF

j_call: TRBJ2-5
clone_size: NA
v_call: TRBV6-6
d_call: NA
cdr3_nt: TGTGCCAGCAGTTACTCGGGGGGACAGCAAGAGACCCAGTACTTC
cdr3_aa: CASSYSGGQQETQYF

j_call: TRBJ1-1
clone_size: few
v_call: TRBV6-5
d_call: NA
cdr3_nt: TGTGCCAGCAGTGCCCGAGGGGACACTGAAGCTTTCTTT
cdr3_aa: CASSARGDTEAFF

j_call: TRBJ2-7
clone_size: NA
v_call: TRBV27
d_call: TRBD2
cdr3_nt: TGTGCCAGCAGTTTAAGGCTAGCGGGGGGACCTGCCTACGAGCAGTACTTC
cdr3_aa: CASSLRLAGGPAYEQYF

j_call: TRBJ2-2
clone_size: NA
v_call: TRBV6-4
d_call: TRBD2
cdr3_nt: TGTGCCAGCAAGCGGGAGACGGTCACCGGGGAGCTGTTTTTT
cdr3_aa: CASKRETVTGELFF

j_call: TRBJ2-6
clone_size: NA
v_call: TRBV12-5
d_call: NA
cdr3_nt: TGTGCTAGTGGTTTGGTACTAGGAGGGACGACCAACGTCCTGACTTTC
cdr3_aa: CASGLVLGGTTNVLTF

j_call: TRBJ2-7
clone_size: few
v_call: TRBV15
d_call: TRBD2
cdr3_nt: TGTGCCACCAGCAGAGTACTAGCGGGAGTCTACGAGCAGTACTTC
cdr3_aa: CATSRVLAGVYEQYF

j_call: TRBJ1-2
clone_size: NA
v_call: TRBV4-1
d_call: NA
cdr3_nt: TGCGCCAGCAGCCAATATAAATCTGCCGGGACGCGGTATGGCTACACCTTC
cdr3_aa: CASSQYKSAGTRYGYTF

j_call: TRBJ1-1
clone_size: NA
v_call: TRBV10-3
d_call: NA
cdr3_nt: TGTGCCATCAGTGAGTCCGGGGGAGGTGAAGCTTTCTTT
cdr3_aa: CAISESGGGEAFF

j_call: TRBJ2-2
clone_size: NA
v_call: TRBV11-2
d_call: NA
cdr3_nt: TGTGCCAGCAGCTTAGGTCTAGTGATGTTGGCCGGGGAGCTGTTTTTT
cdr3_aa: CASSLGLVMLAGELFF

j_call: TRBJ2-7
clone_size: NA
v_call: TRBV6-9
d_call: NA
cdr3_nt: TGTGCCAGCACCCAGCTGGGCAGCTCCTACGAGCAGTACTTC
cdr3_aa: CASTQLGSSYEQYF

j_call: TRBJ1-1
clone_size: once
v_call: TRBV7-2
d_call: NA
cdr3_nt: TGTGCCAGCAGCCCCGGGAGCGCGAACACTGAAGCTTTCTTT
cdr3_aa: CASSPGSANTEAFF

j_call: TRBJ2-1
clone_size: NA
v_call: TRBV11-1
d_call: NA
cdr3_nt: TGTGCCAGCAGCTTGGCCCAAACGATCCCCAGCAATGAGCAGTTCTTC
cdr3_aa: CASSLAQTIPSNEQFF

j_call: TRBJ1-1
clone_size: NA
v_call: TRBV2
d_call: NA
cdr3_nt: TGTGCCAGCAGTGAATGGGGCTCCACCCCCGAAGCTTTCTTT
cdr3_aa: CASSEWGSTPEAFF

j_call: TRBJ2-3
clone_size: NA
v_call: TRBV2
d_call: NA
cdr3_nt: TGTGCCAGCAGCGCGGGGGCGAGCACAGATACGCAGTATTTT
cdr3_aa: CASSAGASTDTQYF

j_call: TRBJ1-2
clone_size: NA
v_call: TRBV28
d_call: NA
cdr3_nt: TGTGCCAGCAGTAGGCAGAACTATGGCTACACCTTC
cdr3_aa: CASSRQNYGYTF

j_call: TRBJ1-2
clone_size: NA
v_call: TRBV27
d_call: TRBD1
cdr3_nt: TGTGCCAGCAGTCCCTCACAGGGGAACTATGGCTACACCTTC
cdr3_aa: CASSPSQGNYGYTF

j_call: TRBJ2-2
clone_size: NA
v_call: TRBV7-3
d_call: NA
cdr3_nt: TGTGCCAGCAGCTTAAAAATAGGGGACACCGGGGAGCTGTTTTTT
cdr3_aa: CASSLKIGDTGELFF

j_call: TRBJ2-7
clone_size: NA
v_call: TRBV5-1
d_call: TRBD1
cdr3_nt: TGCGCCAGCAGCTGGGGGACAGGGGCCGAGCAGTACTTC
cdr3_aa: CASSWGTGAEQYF

j_call: TRBJ1-3
clone_size: NA
v_call: TRBV7-2
d_call: NA
cdr3_nt: TGTGCCAGCAGCTTAGCAGGGGCTCCTGGAAACACCATATATTTT
cdr3_aa: CASSLAGAPGNTIYF

j_call: TRBJ2-7
clone_size: NA
v_call: TRBV5-1
d_call: NA
cdr3_nt: TGCGCCAGCAGCCCGGGATGGGTTTCCTACGAGCAGTACTTC
cdr3_aa: CASSPGWVSYEQYF

j_call: TRBJ2-1
clone_size: few
v_call: TRBV5-4
d_call: TRBD2
cdr3_nt: TGTGCCAGCAGCTTCCGGGAGGGCCGGGAAAATGAGCAGTTCTTC
cdr3_aa: CASSFREGRENEQFF

j_call: TRBJ2-5
clone_size: NA
v_call: TRBV18
d_call: NA
cdr3_nt: TGTGCCAGCTCACCCAAACTCCCATACCAAGAGACCCAGTACTTC
cdr3_aa: CASSPKLPYQETQYF

j_call: TRBJ1-3
clone_size: NA
v_call: TRBV30
d_call: TRBD1
cdr3_nt: TGTGCCTACAAGACAGGGGGAAACACCATATATTTT
cdr3_aa: CAYKTGGNTIYF

j_call: TRBJ2-5
clone_size: NA
v_call: TRBV6-6
d_call: NA
cdr3_nt: TGTGCCAGCAGGCCTGCCGGGTCTCGGAGGGGGACCCAGTACTTC
cdr3_aa: CASRPAGSRRGTQYF

j_call: TRBJ2-7
clone_size: NA
v_call: TRBV15
d_call: TRBD2
cdr3_nt: TGTGCCACCAGCAGCGAGGGACTAGCGGGAAACGAGCAGTACTTC
cdr3_aa: CATSSEGLAGNEQYF

j_call: TRBJ1-2
clone_size: few
v_call: TRBV29-1
d_call: NA
cdr3_nt: TGCAGCGTGTTTCCGACGGAGAACTATGGCTACACCTTC
cdr3_aa: CSVFPTENYGYTF

j_call: TRBJ2-7
clone_size: NA
v_call: TRBV30
d_call: TRBD2
cdr3_nt: TGTGCCTGGCAATCCTCGGGACTAGCGGGAGAGCAGTACTTC
cdr3_aa: CAWQSSGLAGEQYF

j_call: TRBJ2-4
clone_size: NA
v_call: TRBV7-9
d_call: NA
cdr3_nt: TGTGCCAGCAGCTTAGTTGGGGGGGCCAAAAACATTCAGTACTTC
cdr3_aa: CASSLVGGAKNIQYF

j_call: TRBJ1-3
clone_size: NA
v_call: TRBV6-1
d_call: NA
cdr3_nt: TGTGCCACCCCCAGGGACGGCGGAAACACCATATATTTT
cdr3_aa: CATPRDGGNTIYF

j_call: TRBJ1-5
clone_size: NA
v_call: TRBV6-1
d_call: NA
cdr3_nt: TGTGCCAGCACCATACGACCAGGGGGCAATCAGCCCCAGCATTTT
cdr3_aa: CASTIRPGGNQPQHF

j_call: TRBJ1-2
clone_size: NA
v_call: TRBV30
d_call: NA
cdr3_nt: TGTGCCTGGAGTGTACGGCTGGGCTACACCTTC
cdr3_aa: CAWSVRLGYTF

j_call: TRBJ1-3
clone_size: NA
v_call: TRBV2
d_call: NA
cdr3_nt: TGTGCCAGCAGATTTGACAGGAATTCAGGAAACACCATATATTTT
cdr3_aa: CASRFDRNSGNTIYF

j_call: TRBJ1-6
clone_size: once
v_call: TRBV19
d_call: NA
cdr3_nt: TGTGCCAGTAATGACCCGACAGTTAAAGGTTCACCCCTCCACTTT
cdr3_aa: CASNDPTVKGSPLHF

j_call: TRBJ1-6
clone_size: NA
v_call: TRBV27
d_call: NA
cdr3_nt: TGTGCCAGCTTAAGACAGAGCTCCTATAATTCACCCCTCCACTTT
cdr3_aa: CASLRQSSYNSPLHF

j_call: TRBJ2-5
clone_size: NA
v_call: TRBV6-6
d_call: NA
cdr3_nt: TGTGCCAGCAGTCCCGCCTTCGGGGAGACCCAGTACTTC
cdr3_aa: CASSPAFGETQYF

j_call: TRBJ2-7
clone_size: NA
v_call: TRBV7-9
d_call: NA
cdr3_nt: TGTGCCAGCAGCCGGGCGAGCTCCTACGAGCAGTACTTC
cdr3_aa: CASSRASSYEQYF